This TCR beta chain was documented in a study of blood T cell repertoires in COVID-19 (dated by TCRdb to about 2020). Looking at the study overall: Samples from collaborators originated in the United States, Italy and Spain and spanned both the acute and convalescent phases of COVID-19. The material from the prospective study consisted of cDNA or gDNA derived from T cells, B-cell-depleted T cells, or PBMCs. Subjects who had been exposed to COVID-19, were actively infected with it, or had recovered from it provided the deeply sampled blood TCRbeta repertoires that made up the dataset. The repertoires were released in a freely available public database meant as a resource for research on the immune response to SARS-CoV-2. The samples were drawn from the first 160 participants of the ongoing ImmuneRACE study and from 1,254 subjects provided by 6 global collaborators. The sample metadata nearly always contained a de-identified subject ID, COVID-19 status, age in years and sex. HLA class I and class II types, where available, came from metadata supplied by the sample provider rather than from assay-based typing.

V trim: 0 bases; J trim: 7 bases; unmatched bases: 5. Taken from cysteine to phenylalanine, the CDR3 has 15 residues. Solely the CDR3 DNA is kept, with 45 bases framed from the first base. CDR1 MNHEY and CDR2 SMNVEV were looked up in the germline V gene (reference sequence). Each collaborating institution followed its own protocols to collect whole blood in K2EDTA tubes. Collaborator samples were shipped for TCRbeta analysis as frozen whole blood, isolated PBMCs, or DNA extracted from either sample type. The study at large found these results: The amount of clinical and demographic metadata varied by source and participant and was provided uncurated.

TCRbeta CDR3 regions were amplified from genomic DNA by means of the immunoSEQ Assay, a bias-controlled multiplex PCR. Regarding the original processing steps: The number of nucleated cells in each sample was estimated from the amplification of reference gene primers within the assay. Sequence reads were collapsed and filtered to measure the absolute abundance of every unique TCRbeta CDR3 rearrangement. For each sample, productive Simpson clonality was calculated as the square root of Simpson's diversity index over productive rearrangements. The immuneACCESS repertoire file appears here via TCRdb, limited to in-frame rearrangements. These files lack a portion of the clones; in checked studies, under half of the deficit traces to unresolved V genes, and the cause of the others is not known. The DNA gave D and trimming, while V, J and clone size come from that table. Across this sample there are 37,000 or so clones, with about 89% seen only once. Roughly 6.2% of the sample is taken by the ten largest.

About this clone itself: Its antigen remains undetermined. The sample holds no much larger clone one base away, and base qualities are not on file.

This TCR derives from a human donor in a cohort sampled during active COVID-19. The sample was peripheral blood. In this chain, TRBV27 is recombined with TRBJ1-4, with TRBD1 identical over 7 junction bases. The CDR3 protein is CASSLSAGGAEKLFF. The DNA is as follows: TGTGCCAGCAGTTTATCGGCAGGGGGAGCTGAAAAACTGTTTTTT.